Presented here are 12 T cell receptor beta chains from one specimen sequenced in a study of blood T cell repertoires in COVID-19. The method was immunoSEQ multiplex PCR; TCRdb's version includes in-frame clones alone and lacks a portion of them. The sample has 70,000 or so clones; about 80% are singletons. The specimen sequenced was peripheral blood. Receptors originate from a woman in her 70s with acute or convalescent COVID-19.

The CDR3 region is CASSRDRAVGGYTF. CDR3 coding DNA: TGTGCCAGCAGCCGGGACAGGGCGGTAGGTGGCTACACCTTC. The chain uses TRBV6-5 and TRBJ1-2, with 9 nucleotides matching TRBD1. In germline, CDR1 is MNHEY, CDR2 SVGAGI. The CDR3 consists of 14 residues. The trim removed 6 bases at V and 7 bases at J, leaving 9 bases unmatched.

The J gene is TRBJ2-7, the V gene TRBV29-1; TRBD1 aligns across 7 bases. The junction had 5 bases not matched to a gene; V was cut back by 4 bases and J by 2 bases. CDR1 is SQVTM, CDR2 ANQGSEA, per germline. The CDR3 loop spans 13 amino acids. The CDR3 DNA sequence: TGCAGCGTTGGTCAGGGGGAGACCTACGAGCAGTACTTC. Its protein product is CSVGQGETYEQYF.

CDR3 sequence (DNA): TGTGCCAGCAGTATGATCGGACAGGGCTATGGCTACACCTTC. Protein: CASSMIGQGYGYTF. The chain couples TRBV27 to TRBJ1-2, with 8 bases that match TRBD1. There are 14 residues in the CDR3. With 5 bases clipped from V and 4 bases from J, the junction kept 6 bases outside the gene matches. Germline V gene lookup returns CDR1 MNHEY and CDR2 SMNVEV (reference sequence).

This clone was observed a few times. The chain employs TRBV16 and TRBJ2-1, with 8 bases matching TRBD1. The CDR3 covers 15 residues. CDR1 is KGHSY, CDR2 FQNENV, per germline. V trimming: 6 bases; J trimming: 1 base; junction bases outside the gene matches: 5. Here the CDR3 reads CASSQGAGSYNEQFF. The CDR3 DNA sequence: TGTGCCAGCAGTCAGGGGGCTGGTTCCTACAATGAGCAGTTCTTC. Based on the CDR3 plus reference TRBV16 and TRBJ2-1, the full variable domain is GEEVAQTPKHLVRGEGQKAKLYCAPIKGHSYVFWYQQVLKNEFKFLISFQNENVFDETGMPKERFSAKCLPNSPCSLEIQATKLEDSAVYFCASSQGAGSYNEQFFGPGTRLTVL.

The chain uses TRBV7-8 and TRBJ2-3; D may be TRBD2 (6 bases). Germline CDR1 and CDR2: SGHVS and FQNEAQ. V dropped 8 bases and J dropped 4 bases, with 13 bases sitting between them. The CDR3 is made up of 13 amino acids. CDR3 nucleotides: TGTGCCAGCTCAAGTCGGGGGTCAGATACGCAGTATTTT. This gives the protein CASSSRGSDTQYF.

This chain joins TRBV4-3 and TRBJ2-5, with D possibly matching TRBD2 (6 bases). The CDR3 consists of 15 residues. V lost 1 base, J lost 0 bases, and 9 bases lay in between. Germline CDR1 reads LGHNA; CDR2 reads YSLEER. The CDR3 bases are TGCGCCAGCAGCCAAGGTCGGGGGTACCAAGAGACCCAGTACTTC. Amino acids: CASSQGRGYQETQYF.

The chain's CDR3 is CASSPVRAGTGGNETQYF. Here the CDR3 DNA reads TGTGCCAGCAGCCCAGTTCGAGCCGGGACAGGGGGAAATGAGACCCAGTACTTC. V gene TRBV28 combines with J gene TRBJ2-5, with TRBD1 identical over 11 bases. Germline loops: CDR1 MDHEN, CDR2 SYDVKM. V lost 6 bases to trimming and J lost 5 bases; unmatched junction nucleotides: 17. The CDR3 sequence is 18 residues long.

This clone occurred a few times. The V gene is TRBV27, the J gene TRBJ2-7; TRBD1 aligns across 9 bases. Germline V CDR1 and CDR2: MNHEY, SMNVEV (reference sequence). V trimming: 4 bases; J trimming: 6 bases; junction bases outside the gene matches: 7. The CDR3 consists of 14 residues. CDR3 in DNA: TGTGCCAGCAGTTCCGGGACAGGGCGCGTCGAGCAGTACTTC. Its protein is CASSSGTGRVEQYF.

The chain couples TRBV6-1 to TRBJ1-5; D gene ambiguous. The CDR3 length is 13 residues. Trimming removed 2 bases at V and 4 bases at J, with 6 bases between. CDR1 MNHNS and CDR2 SASEGT come from the germline V gene. The DNA for the CDR3 is TGTGCCAGCAGTGAAAGCCCTAATCAGCCCCAGCATTTT. This sequence encodes CASSESPNQPQHF.

This CDR3 reads CATSFRTSGEKQFF. Here the CDR3 DNA reads TGTGCCACCAGCTTCCGGACTAGCGGGGAGAAGCAGTTCTTC. This chain uses TRBV15 with TRBJ2-1, with 12 bases aligning to TRBD2. Trimming took 5 bases from V and 11 from J; bases not matched to a gene: 7. CDR3 size: 14 residues. Germline CDR1 LNHNV, CDR2 YYDKDF (reference sequence).

This CDR3 reads CASSGTGNQPQHF. Here the CDR3 DNA reads TGTGCCAGCAGTGGGACAGGCAATCAGCCCCAGCATTTT. The rearrangement links TRBV2 to TRBJ1-5; D is possibly TRBD1 (6 bases). The CDR3 has 13 amino acids. The V end was cut by 4 bases, the J end by 2 bases, with 6 bases between. Germline values: CDR1 SNHLY, CDR2 FYNNEI.

The rearrangement uses TRBV6-2 or TRBV6-3 and TRBJ2-4, with 15 nucleotides matching TRBD2. The junction had 4 bases not matched to a gene; V was cut back by 5 bases and J by 2 bases. CDR3 size: 17 residues. CDR1 and CDR2 (germline): MNHEY, SVGEGT. The CDR3 nucleotides are TGTGCCAGCAGTATAGGGACTAGCGGGAGGTCCAAAAACATTCAGTACTTC. Its translation: CASSIGTSGRSKNIQYF.